These 14 T cell receptor beta chains share one sample of origin, sequenced in a study of PD-1 blockade in classical Hodgkin lymphoma. Profiling relied on immunoSEQ multiplex PCR, and the TCRdb table lists in-frame clones only, not all of them. The sample consists of around 15,000 clones, over 70% of them appearing once. Time point here: cycle 4 day 1 (C4D1), after five to seven weeks of nivolumab. Every patient relapsed after autologous stem cell transplantation, and brentuximab vedotin exposure varied. Magnetic negative selection was used to purify CD4+ T cells from PBMCs that had been thawed. Sequencing was performed on CD4+ T cells from blood, taken before the fourth cycle of nivolumab. These receptors all come from a human donor with classical Hodgkin lymphoma.

This clone showed up just once. The rearrangement links TRBV5-1 to TRBJ1-4; possible D gene TRBD1, 6 bases. Germline assignment: CDR1 SGHRS and CDR2 YFSETQ. The CDR3 is 18 residues long. Trimming cost V 4 bases and J 4 bases, with 23 bases left between them. CDR3 coding DNA: TGCGCCAGCAGCCACGGGGGCGGAACCCTAAACCTTAATGAAAAACTGTTTTTT. This encodes CASSHGGGTLNLNEKLFF.

The V call is TRBV5-6, the J call TRBJ2-2; 7 positions match TRBD1. The CDR3 consists of 15 residues. The ends lost 5 bases at V and 6 bases at J; junction bases unmatched: 10. Looked up from germline, CDR1 is SGHDT and CDR2 is YYEEEE. CDR3 in amino acids: CASRQTGWRAGELFF. CDR3 nucleotide sequence: TGTGCCAGCAGGCAGACAGGGTGGCGTGCCGGGGAGCTGTTTTTT.

The chain recombines TRBV4-2 with TRBJ2-5, with 9 bases that match TRBD2. The DNA matches TRBJ2-7 better at its end, which makes the J call doubtful. The CDR3 sequence is 16 residues long. Germline CDR1 LGHNA, CDR2 YNFKEQ. The CDR3 protein is CASSLRVSSGAYEQYF. The DNA of the CDR3 is TGTGCCAGCAGCCTAAGGGTGTCTAGCGGGGCCTACGAGCAGTACTTC.

The V and J genes are TRBV15 and TRBJ2-3; D is unclear. V shed 4 bases and J shed 11 bases, with 13 bases lying between them. The CDR3 contains 12 residues. CDR1 and CDR2 (germline): LNHNV, YYDKDF (reference sequence). Here the CDR3 reads CATSKTSRVQYF. In DNA, the CDR3 is TGTGCCACCAGCAAAACCTCCCGCGTGCAGTATTTT.

The chain is built from TRBV5-6 and TRBJ1-2; D not resolved. The V and J ends lost 5 bases and 6 bases respectively, with 17 bases between them. The CDR3 contains 14 residues. Germline values: CDR1 SGHDT, CDR2 YYEEEE. The CDR3 DNA sequence: TGTGCCAGCAGTCCGCGTTTGGGCCGAGATGGCTACACCTTC. Protein sequence: CASSPRLGRDGYTF.

V gene TRBV15 combines with J gene TRBJ2-3, with 7 bases lining up with TRBD2. Losses at the gene ends were 8 bases for V and 8 bases for J; bases not matched to a gene: 4. The CDR3 length is 11 residues. Germline values: CDR1 LNHNV, CDR2 YYDKDF (reference sequence). Here the CDR3 reads CATGGDLTQYF. The CDR3 region has the DNA TGTGCCACCGGGGGGGACCTTACGCAGTATTTT.

The CDR3 DNA is TGTGCTAGTGGTTTGGTAGAATTCAGTGGGACACGGAACACCGGGGAGCTGTTTTTT. It encodes CASGLVEFSGTRNTGELFF. The V gene is TRBV12-5, the J gene TRBJ2-2; TRBD1 might be the D (6 bases). The germline V gene has CDR1 LGHNT and CDR2 FRNRAP. V was cut by 0 bases and J by 1 base, with 18 bases left in between. There are 19 residues in the CDR3. Filled out from reference TRBV12-5 and TRBJ2-2, the complete variable domain reads DARVTQTPRHKVTEMGQEVTMRCQPILGHNTVFWYRQTMMQGLELLAYFRNRAPLDDSGMPKDRFSAEMPDATLATLKIQPSEPRDSAVYFCASGLVEFSGTRNTGELFFGEGSRLTVL.

The chain joins TRBV5-4 to TRBJ2-3; D not resolved. Per germline, CDR1 SGHNT and CDR2 YYREEE (reference sequence). There are 14 residues in the CDR3. Trimming shortened V by 0 bases and J by 2 bases, and 7 bases separated the two germline ends. In DNA, the CDR3 is TGTGCCAGCAGCTTGGTAGGGAACACAGATACGCAGTATTTT. Protein sequence: CASSLVGNTDTQYF.

In this sample, this clone turned up once. The chain couples TRBV10-3 to TRBJ2-5; the match to TRBD2 covers 8 bases. Germline V CDR1 and CDR2: ENHRY, SYGVKD. CDR3 size: 15 residues. After removal of 6 bases from V and 2 bases from J, the junction contained 8 bases not matched to a gene. CDR3 in DNA: TGTGCCATCAGCAAAGCGGGAGCCGGACAAGAGACCCAGTACTTC. As protein: CAISKAGAGQETQYF.

The rearrangement uses TRBV13 and TRBJ2-7; 15 bases fit TRBD2. V was pared by 6 bases and J by 3 bases, with 9 bases of the junction left unmatched. This CDR3 comprises 17 residues. Per the germline V gene, CDR1 is PRHDT and CDR2 is FYEKMQ (reference sequence). The CDR3 DNA follows: TGTGCCAGCAGTCCCGGACTAGCGGGAGGGCCCTACTACGAGCAGTACTTC. It encodes CASSPGLAGGPYYEQYF.

V gene TRBV19 combines with J gene TRBJ2-7; D perhaps matches TRBD1 (5 bases). The ends were cut back, 5 bases at V and 5 bases at J, with 19 bases in the middle. Germline CDR1 reads LNHDA; CDR2 reads SQIVND (reference sequence). There are 15 residues in the CDR3. Here the CDR3 reads CASSVAGIRKNEQYF. CDR3 DNA: TGTGCCAGTAGTGTCGCAGGGATCAGAAAGAACGAGCAGTACTTC.

V usage is TRBV18 and J usage is TRBJ1-2, with a weak D call TRBD1 (5 bases). Trimming shortened V by 1 base and J by 4 bases, and 16 bases separated the two germline ends. From germline, CDR1 is KGHSH and CDR2 LQKENI. CDR3 length: 16 residues. In DNA form, the CDR3 reads TGTGCCAGCTCACCACAGGTCGGCCGGGGGACCTATGGCTACACCTTC. Its protein product is CASSPQVGRGTYGYTF.

This clone was recorded only once. This chain joins TRBV9 and TRBJ2-3, with 9 bases matching TRBD2. The CDR3 sequence is 15 residues long. V gave up 0 bases and J gave up 4 bases; unmatched junction bases: 3. Germline assignment: CDR1 SGDLS and CDR2 YYNGEE. The CDR3 DNA reads TGTGCCAGCAGCGTAGTGGCGGGAGGGTCAGATACGCAGTATTTT. Translated: CASSVVAGGSDTQYF.

This chain uses TRBV7-9 with TRBJ2-7, with 9 positions matching TRBD2. The V gene end was trimmed by 0 bases and the J gene end by 7 bases; junction bases not matched to a gene: 4. The CDR3 extends over 14 amino acids. Germline assignment: CDR1 SEHNR and CDR2 FQNEAQ (reference sequence). The CDR3 spells CASSLASGSGEQYF. CDR3 sequence (DNA): TGTGCCAGCAGCTTAGCTAGCGGGAGCGGGGAGCAGTACTTC.